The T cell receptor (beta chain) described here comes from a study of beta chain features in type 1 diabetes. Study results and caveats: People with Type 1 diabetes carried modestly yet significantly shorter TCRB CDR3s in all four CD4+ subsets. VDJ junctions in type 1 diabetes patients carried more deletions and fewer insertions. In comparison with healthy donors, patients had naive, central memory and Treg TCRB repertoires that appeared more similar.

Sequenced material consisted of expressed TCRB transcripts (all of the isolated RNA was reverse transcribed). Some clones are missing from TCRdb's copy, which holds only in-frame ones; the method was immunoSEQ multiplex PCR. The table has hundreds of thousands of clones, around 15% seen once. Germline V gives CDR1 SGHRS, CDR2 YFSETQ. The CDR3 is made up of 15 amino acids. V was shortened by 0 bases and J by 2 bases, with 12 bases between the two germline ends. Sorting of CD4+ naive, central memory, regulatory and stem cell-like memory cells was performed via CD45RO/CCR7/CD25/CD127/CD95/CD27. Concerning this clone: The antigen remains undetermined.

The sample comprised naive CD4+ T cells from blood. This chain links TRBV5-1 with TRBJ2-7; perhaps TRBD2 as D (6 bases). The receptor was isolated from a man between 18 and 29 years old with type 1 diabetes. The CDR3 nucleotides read TGCGCCAGCAGCTTGGTTGGGGACTCCGCCTACGAGCAGTACTTC. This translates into CASSLVGDSAYEQYF.